This TCR beta chain is drawn from a study of blood T cell repertoires in COVID-19. Germline V CDR1 and CDR2: SNHLY, FYNNEI. V trimming: 8 bases; J trimming: 5 bases; junction bases outside the gene matches: 8. This CDR3 is built from 15 residues. Libraries were prepared by immunoSEQ multiplex PCR; TCRdb keeps only in-frame clonotypes and omits some of them. Among some 200,000 clones listed, about four fifths were seen once. This chain uses TRBV2 with TRBJ1-5; 11 bases are a match to TRBD1. Sequencing was performed on PBMCs or T cells enriched from blood (not recorded which). The receptor's source is a man aged 40-49 years who had recovered from COVID-19. CDR3 DNA: TGTGCCAGCCAATTCTGGGACAGGGGGGATCAGCCCCAGCATTTT. Translating it yields CASQFWDRGDQPQHF.